Listed below are T cell receptor beta chains from one sample, sequenced in a study of neurological immune-mediated disorders. TCRdb used MiXCR to reprocess the 5' RACE reads, holding one entry per CDR3 protein. The sample contains some 60,000 distinct CDR3 sequences, nearly 10% of which appear only once. The sample comprised PBMCs. Receptor source: a man aged 30 to 45 in good health. Both conserved end residues are part of each CDR3. The D gene is left open where the match is weak. Clone sizes are given selectively: once, few, many, or a class where the clone is expanded.

TGTGCCAGCAGTTTATCAGCGAGCACAGATACGCAGTATTTT CASSLSASTDTQYF TRBJ2-3 TRBV27 - many
TGTGCCAGCAGTGCAGGGTACACCGGGGAGCTGTTTTTT CASSAGYTGELFF TRBJ2-2 TRBV28 - many
TGTGCCAGCATTCTTGCGGGAGGCTACGAGCAGTACTTC CASILAGGYEQYF TRBJ2-7 TRBV6-2/TRBV6-3 TRBD2 many
TGTGCCAGCAGCGTAGTAGGGCACGACGGCTACACCTTC CASSVVGHDGYTF TRBJ1-2 TRBV9 - many
TGCGCCAGCAGCCCGACGGGACCGGCGGTCGAGGAGCAGTACTTC CASSPTGPAVEEQYF TRBJ2-7 TRBV5-1 - many
TGTGCCAGCAGCCGTAGACAGGGGAGTGGTGAAAAACTGTTTTTT CASSRRQGSGEKLFF TRBJ1-4 TRBV6-5 TRBD1 many
TGTGCCAGCGGACAGGGCACCGGGGAGCTGTTTTTT CASGQGTGELFF TRBJ2-2 TRBV6-2/TRBV6-3 TRBD1 -
TGCGCCAGCAGCTCGGGACTAGCGGAAGAGACCCAGTACTTC CASSSGLAEETQYF TRBJ2-5 TRBV5-1 TRBD2 many
TGTGCCAGCACTTCACACATGGATGACACTGAAGCTTTCTTT CASTSHMDDTEAFF TRBJ1-1 TRBV6-6 - many
TGTGCCAGCAGCCGGAACGAGGACTATGGCTACACCTTC CASSRNEDYGYTF TRBJ1-2 TRBV3-1 - many
TGTGCCACCAGCAGACGGGGTCAAGAGACCCAGTACTTC CATSRRGQETQYF TRBJ2-5 TRBV15 - many
TGCGCCAGCAGGACCCTAACGTCGGGGAATGAGCAGTTCTTC CASRTLTSGNEQFF TRBJ2-1 TRBV5-1 - many
TGTGCCAGCAGTCCATACGGGGGGCCGAGTACCGGGGAGCTGTTTTTT CASSPYGGPSTGELFF TRBJ2-2 TRBV27 - many
TGTGCCAGTAGCCCAGGGGACTCCTACGAGCAGTACTTC CASSPGDSYEQYF TRBJ2-7 TRBV7-8 - -
TGCGCCAGCAGCTACGAGGCGGCAGATACGCAGTATTTT CASSYEAADTQYF TRBJ2-3 TRBV5-1 - many
TGCAGTGCTAGAAGACTAGCGTCCTACAATGAGCAGTTCTTC CSARRLASYNEQFF TRBJ2-1 TRBV20-1 TRBD2 many
TGCGCCAGCAGCTCGTCTAGCGGGAGAGCCAGGTTGGGGGAGCTGTTTTTT CASSSSSGRARLGELFF TRBJ2-2 TRBV5-1 TRBD2 many